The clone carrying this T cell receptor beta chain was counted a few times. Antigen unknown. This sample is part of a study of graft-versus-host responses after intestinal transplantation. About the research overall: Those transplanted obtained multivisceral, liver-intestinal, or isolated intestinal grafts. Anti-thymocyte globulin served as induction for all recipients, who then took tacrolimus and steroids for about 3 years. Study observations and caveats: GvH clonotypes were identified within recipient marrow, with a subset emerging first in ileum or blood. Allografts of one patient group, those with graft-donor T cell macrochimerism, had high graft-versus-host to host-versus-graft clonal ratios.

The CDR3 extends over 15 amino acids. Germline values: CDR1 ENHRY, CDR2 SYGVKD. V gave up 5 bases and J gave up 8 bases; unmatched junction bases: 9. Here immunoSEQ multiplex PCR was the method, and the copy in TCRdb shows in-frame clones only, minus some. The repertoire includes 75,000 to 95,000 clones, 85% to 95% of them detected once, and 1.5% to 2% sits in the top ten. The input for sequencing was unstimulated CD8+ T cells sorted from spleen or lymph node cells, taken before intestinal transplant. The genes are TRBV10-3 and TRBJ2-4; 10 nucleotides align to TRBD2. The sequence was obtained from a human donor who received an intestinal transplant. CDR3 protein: CAISLAGGLRDIQYF. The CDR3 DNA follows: TGTGCCATCAGTTTAGCGGGGGGCCTCCGGGACATTCAGTACTTC.